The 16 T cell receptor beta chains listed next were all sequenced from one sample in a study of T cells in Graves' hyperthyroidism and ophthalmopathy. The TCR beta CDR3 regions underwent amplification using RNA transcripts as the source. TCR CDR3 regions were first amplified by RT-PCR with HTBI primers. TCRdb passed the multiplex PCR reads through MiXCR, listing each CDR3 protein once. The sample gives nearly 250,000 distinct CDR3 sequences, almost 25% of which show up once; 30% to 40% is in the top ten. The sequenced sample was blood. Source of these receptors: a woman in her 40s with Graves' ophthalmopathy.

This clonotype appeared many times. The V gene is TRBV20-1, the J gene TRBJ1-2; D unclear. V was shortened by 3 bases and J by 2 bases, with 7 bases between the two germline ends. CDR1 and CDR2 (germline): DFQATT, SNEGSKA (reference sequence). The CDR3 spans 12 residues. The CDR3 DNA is TGCAGTGCTAGCGAGGTGAACTATGGCTACACCTTC. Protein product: CSASEVNYGYTF.

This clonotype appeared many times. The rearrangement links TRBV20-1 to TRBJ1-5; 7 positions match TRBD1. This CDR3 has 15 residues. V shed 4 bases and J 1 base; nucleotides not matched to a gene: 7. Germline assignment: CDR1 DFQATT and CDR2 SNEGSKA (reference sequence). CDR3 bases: TGCAGTGCTAAAGACAGGGAAAGAAGCAATCAGCCCCAGCATTTT. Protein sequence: CSAKDRERSNQPQHF.

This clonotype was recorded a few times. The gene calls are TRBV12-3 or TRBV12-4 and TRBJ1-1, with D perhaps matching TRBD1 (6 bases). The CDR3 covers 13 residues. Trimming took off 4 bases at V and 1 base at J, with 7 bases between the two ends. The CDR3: CASSWTANTEAFF. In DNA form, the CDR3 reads TGTGCCAGCAGTTGGACAGCGAACACTGAAGCTTTCTTT.

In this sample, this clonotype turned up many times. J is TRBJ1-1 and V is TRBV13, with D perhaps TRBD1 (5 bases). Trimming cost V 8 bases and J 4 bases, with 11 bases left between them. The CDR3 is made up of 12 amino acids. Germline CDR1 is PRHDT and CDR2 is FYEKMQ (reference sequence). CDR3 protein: CASSSGSTEAFF. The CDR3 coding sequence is TGTGCCAGCTCTTCAGGGAGCACTGAAGCTTTCTTT.

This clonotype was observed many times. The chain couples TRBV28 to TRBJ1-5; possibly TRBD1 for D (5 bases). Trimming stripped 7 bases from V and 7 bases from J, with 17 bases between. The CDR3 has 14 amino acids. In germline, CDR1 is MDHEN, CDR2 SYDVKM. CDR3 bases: TGTGCCAGCACCCCTACGGGGCAAATCCAGCCCCAGCATTTT. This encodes CASTPTGQIQPQHF.

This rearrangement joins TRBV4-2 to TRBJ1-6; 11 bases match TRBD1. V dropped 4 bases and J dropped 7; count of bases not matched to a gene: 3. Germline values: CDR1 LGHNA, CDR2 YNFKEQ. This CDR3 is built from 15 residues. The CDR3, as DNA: TGTGCCAGCAGCCCGCGGGACAGGGGGAATTCACCCCTCCACTTT. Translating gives CASSPRDRGNSPLHF.

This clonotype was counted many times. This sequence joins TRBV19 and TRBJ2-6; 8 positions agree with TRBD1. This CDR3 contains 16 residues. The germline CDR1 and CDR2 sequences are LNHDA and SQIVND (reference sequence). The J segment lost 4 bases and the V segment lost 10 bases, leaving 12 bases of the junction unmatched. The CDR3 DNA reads TGTGCCACTGGGGCCCTCAGGGGGCCCGGGGCCAACGTCCTGACTTTC. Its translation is CATGALRGPGANVLTF.

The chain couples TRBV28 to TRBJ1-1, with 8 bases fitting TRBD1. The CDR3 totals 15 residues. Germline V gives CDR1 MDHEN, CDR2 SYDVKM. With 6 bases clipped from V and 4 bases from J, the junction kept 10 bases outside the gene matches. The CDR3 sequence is CASRPQGQGGTEAFF. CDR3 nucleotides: TGTGCCAGCAGACCCCAAGGACAGGGAGGCACTGAAGCTTTCTTT. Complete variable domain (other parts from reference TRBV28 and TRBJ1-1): DVKVTQSSRYLVKRTGEKVFLECVQDMDHENMFWYRQDPGLGLRLIYFSYDVKMKEKGDIPEGYSVSREKKERFSLILESASTNQTSMYLCASRPQGQGGTEAFFGQGTRLTVV.

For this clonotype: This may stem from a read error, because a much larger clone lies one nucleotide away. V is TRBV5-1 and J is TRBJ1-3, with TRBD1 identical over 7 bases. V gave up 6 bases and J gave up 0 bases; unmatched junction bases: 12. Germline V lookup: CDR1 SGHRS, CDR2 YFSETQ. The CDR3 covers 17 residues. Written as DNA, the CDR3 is TGCGCCAGCATCTTTTATCCTACAGGGGACTCTGGAAACACCATATATTTT. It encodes CASIFYPTGDSGNTIYF.

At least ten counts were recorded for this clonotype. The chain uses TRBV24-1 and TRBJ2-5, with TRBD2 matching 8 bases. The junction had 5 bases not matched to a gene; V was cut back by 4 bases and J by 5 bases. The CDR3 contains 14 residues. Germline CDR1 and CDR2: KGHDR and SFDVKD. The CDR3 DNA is TGTGCCACCAGTGAGCGGGAGGCTTTGGAGACCCAGTACTTC. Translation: CATSEREALETQYF.

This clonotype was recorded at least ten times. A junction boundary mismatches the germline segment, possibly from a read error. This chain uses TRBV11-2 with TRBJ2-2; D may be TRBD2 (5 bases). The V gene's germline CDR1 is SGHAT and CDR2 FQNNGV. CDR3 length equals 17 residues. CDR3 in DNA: TGTGCCAGCAGCTTAGGATCTCAGGAGACGTACACCGGGGAGCCGTTTTTT. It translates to CASSLGSQETYTGEPFF.

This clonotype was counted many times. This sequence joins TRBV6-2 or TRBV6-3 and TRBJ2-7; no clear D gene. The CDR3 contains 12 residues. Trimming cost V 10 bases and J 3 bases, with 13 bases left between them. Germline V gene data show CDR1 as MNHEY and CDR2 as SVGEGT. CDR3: CATTNRVYEQYF. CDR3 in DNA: TGTGCCACCACAAACAGAGTCTACGAGCAGTACTTC.

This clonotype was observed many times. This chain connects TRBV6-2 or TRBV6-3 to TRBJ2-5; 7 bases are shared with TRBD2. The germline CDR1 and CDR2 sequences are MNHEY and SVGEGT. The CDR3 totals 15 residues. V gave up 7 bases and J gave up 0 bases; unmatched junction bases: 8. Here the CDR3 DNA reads TGTGCCAGCACCTCGAGCGGGACCTACCAAGAGACCCAGTACTTC. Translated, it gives CASTSSGTYQETQYF.

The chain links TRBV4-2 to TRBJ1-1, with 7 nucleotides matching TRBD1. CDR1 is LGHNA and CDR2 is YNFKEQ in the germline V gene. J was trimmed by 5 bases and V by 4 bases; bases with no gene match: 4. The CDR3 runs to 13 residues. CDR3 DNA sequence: TGTGCCAGCAGCCCAGGGGGGATGACTGAAGCTTTCTTT. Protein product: CASSPGGMTEAFF.

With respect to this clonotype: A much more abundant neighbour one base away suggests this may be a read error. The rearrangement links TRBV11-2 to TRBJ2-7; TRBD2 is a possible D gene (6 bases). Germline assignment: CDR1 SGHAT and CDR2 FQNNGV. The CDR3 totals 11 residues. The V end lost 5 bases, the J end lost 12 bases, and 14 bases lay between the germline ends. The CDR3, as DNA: TGTGCCAGCAGCGTAACGGGACTGAGGTACTTC. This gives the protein CASSVTGLRYF.

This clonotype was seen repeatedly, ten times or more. Written as DNA, the CDR3 is TGTGCCAGCAGTTCCGCGGACAGGGCGAGGGAGCAGTACTTC. Amino acid sequence: CASSSADRAREQYF. The chain has TRBV28 and TRBJ2-7, with 8 positions matching TRBD1. V gave up 4 bases and J gave up 7 bases; unmatched junction bases: 9. Per germline, CDR1 MDHEN and CDR2 SYDVKM. The CDR3 runs to 14 residues.